The 7 T cell receptor beta chains below all came from one sample that was sequenced in a study of shared clonotypes between healthy human individuals. Some clones are missing from TCRdb's copy, which holds only in-frame ones; the method was immunoSEQ multiplex PCR. In the table there are around 1.6 million clones, under 99% of which are singletons. Input material: naive CD4+ T cells sorted from blood. Subset reported: CD45RA+ positively selected. These receptors all stem from a man aged 25 to 40 in good health.

The V and J genes are TRBV18 and TRBJ1-4; D not resolved. Germline loops: CDR1 KGHSH, CDR2 LQKENI. This CDR3 is 12 amino acids long. The ends were cut back, 2 bases at V and 7 bases at J, with 5 bases in the middle. The CDR3 loop is CASSPGSEKLFF. CDR3 sequence (DNA): TGTGCCAGCTCACCAGGGAGTGAAAAACTGTTTTTT.

CDR3 sequence reads: CAWSLLAGNTGELFF. The CDR3 DNA follows: TGTGCCTGGAGTTTACTAGCGGGGAACACCGGGGAGCTGTTTTTT. The chain couples TRBV30 to TRBJ2-2; TRBD2 aligns across 9 bases. The J segment lost 1 base and the V segment lost 2 bases, leaving 2 bases of the junction unmatched. The CDR3 runs 15 residues. Germline V gives CDR1 GTSNPN, CDR2 SVGIG (reference sequence). Combining the CDR3 with reference TRBV30 and TRBJ2-2 gives the whole variable domain SQTIHQWPATLVQPVGSPLSLECTVEGTSNPNLYWYRQAAGRGLQLLFYSVGIGQISSEVPQNLSASRPQDRQFILSSKKLLLSDSGFYLCAWSLLAGNTGELFFGEGSRLTVL.

The V gene is TRBV14, the J gene TRBJ2-7; tentatively, D is TRBD1 (6 bases). V was cut by 7 bases and J by 5 bases, with 15 bases left in between. This CDR3 region has 13 residues. The V gene's germline CDR1 is SGHDN and CDR2 FVKESK. The DNA for the CDR3 is TGTGCCAGCAACAGGGCAGCCGTCGACGAGCAGTACTTC. This sequence encodes CASNRAAVDEQYF.

This clone was recorded once. The V call is TRBV4-1, the J call TRBJ1-4, with D tentatively TRBD1 (5 bases). Germline-derived CDR1 and CDR2 are MGHRA and YSYEKL. Between the trimmed V and J ends, which lost 2 bases and 7 bases, there was a span of 14 bases. This CDR3 has 15 residues. The CDR3 DNA reads TGCGCCAGCAGCCAAACTGACAGTTTTGGTGAAAAACTGTTTTTT. It yields the protein CASSQTDSFGEKLFF.

The chain employs TRBV1 and TRBJ2-1; the D call in the table, TRBD2, was not verified against the DNA. TRBV1 is designated a pseudogene. This CDR3 contains 15 residues. The CDR3 region has the DNA TGCACCAGCCGGCCCACTAGCGGGAGGGCCTATAACCAGTTCTTC. Translating gives CTSRPTSGRAYNQFF.

V is TRBV6-5 and J is TRBJ2-1; D unresolved. CDR3 length: 12 residues. Between the trimmed V and J ends, which lost 4 bases and 6 bases, there was a span of 7 bases. Germline lookup yields CDR1 MNHEY and CDR2 SVGAGI. The CDR3 DNA sequence: TGTGCCAGCAGTTCCACAATCAATGAGCAGTTCTTC. It codes for CASSSTINEQFF.

The rearrangement uses TRBV11-3 and TRBJ2-2; weak D call: TRBD1 (5 bases). CDR3 size: 17 residues. From germline, CDR1 is SGHNT and CDR2 YENEEA. With 2 bases removed from V and 1 base from J, the gap between germline ends came to 14 bases. The CDR3 region is CASSLNGWQGNTGELFF. DNA for the CDR3: TGTGCCAGCAGCTTAAACGGGTGGCAGGGGAACACCGGGGAGCTGTTTTTT. Full variable domain (remainder filled in from reference TRBV11-3 and TRBJ2-2): EAGVVQSPRYKIIEKKQPVAFWCNPISGHNTLYWYLQNLGQGPELLIRYENEEAVDDSQLPKDRFSAERLKGVDSTLKIQPAELGDSAVYLCASSLNGWQGNTGELFFGEGSRLTVL.